This TCR beta chain was found in a study of technical replicates of blood from four donors. CDR1 is MNHNS and CDR2 is SASEGT in the germline V gene. CDR3 length equals 15 residues. Trimming took off 5 bases at V and 3 bases at J, with 14 bases between the two ends. Measured with immunoSEQ multiplex PCR; TCRdb has only the in-frame clones, and not every one. The data show under 85,000 clones, with 95% to 97% seen just once and under 0.3% held by the top ten. This TCR was recovered from a human donor in good health. The chain is built from TRBV6-1 and TRBJ1-5; D is unresolved. The sample comprised T cells isolated from PBMCs. The CDR3 nucleotides read TGTGCCAGCAGTAGCCGGACGGGAACCAATCAGCCCCAGCATTTT. This codes for CASSSRTGTNQPQHF.